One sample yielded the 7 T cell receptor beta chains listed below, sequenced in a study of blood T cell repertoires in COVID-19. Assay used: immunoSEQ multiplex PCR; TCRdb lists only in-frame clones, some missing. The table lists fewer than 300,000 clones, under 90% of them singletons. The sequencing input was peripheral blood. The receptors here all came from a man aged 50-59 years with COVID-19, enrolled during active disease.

The CDR3 loop reads CASSLTGTGGAGTGELFF. The CDR3 DNA sequence: TGCGCCAGCAGCCTCACCGGGACAGGGGGCGCCGGCACCGGGGAGCTGTTTTTT. V and J are TRBV4-1 and TRBJ2-2, with 12 bases fitting TRBD1. Germline V gene lookup returns CDR1 MGHRA and CDR2 YSYEKL. CDR3 length equals 18 residues. The junction had 10 bases not matched to a gene; V was cut back by 4 bases and J by 4 bases.

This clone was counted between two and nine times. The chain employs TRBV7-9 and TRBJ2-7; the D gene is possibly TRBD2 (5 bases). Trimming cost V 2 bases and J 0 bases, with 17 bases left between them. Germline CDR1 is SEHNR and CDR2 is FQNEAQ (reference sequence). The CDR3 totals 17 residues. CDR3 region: CASSLILEVADSYEQYF. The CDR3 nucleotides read TGTGCCAGCAGCTTAATACTAGAAGTCGCTGACTCCTACGAGCAGTACTTC.

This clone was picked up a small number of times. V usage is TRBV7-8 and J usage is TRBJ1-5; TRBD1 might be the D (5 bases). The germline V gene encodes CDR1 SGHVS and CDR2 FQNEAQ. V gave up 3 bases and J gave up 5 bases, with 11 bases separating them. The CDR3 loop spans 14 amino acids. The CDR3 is CASSFRGGDQPQHF. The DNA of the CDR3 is TGTGCCAGCAGCTTCCGGGGGGGGGATCAGCCCCAGCATTTT.

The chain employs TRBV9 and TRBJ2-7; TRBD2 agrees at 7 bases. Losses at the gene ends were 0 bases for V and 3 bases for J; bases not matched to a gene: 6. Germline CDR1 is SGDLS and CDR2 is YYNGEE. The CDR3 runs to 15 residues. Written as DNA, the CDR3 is TGTGCCAGCAGCGTAGAGGAGGGAGGGATCTACGAGCAGTACTTC. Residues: CASSVEEGGIYEQYF. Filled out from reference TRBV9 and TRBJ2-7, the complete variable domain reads DSGVTQTPKHLITATGQRVTLRCSPRSGDLSVYWYQQSLDQGLQFLIQYYNGEERAKGNILERFSAQQFPDLHSELNLSSLELGDSALYFCASSVEEGGIYEQYFGPGTRLTVT.

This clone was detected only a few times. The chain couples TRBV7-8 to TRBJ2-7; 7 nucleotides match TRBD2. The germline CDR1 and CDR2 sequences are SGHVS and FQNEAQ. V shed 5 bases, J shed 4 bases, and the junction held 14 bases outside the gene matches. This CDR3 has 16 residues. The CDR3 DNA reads TGTGCCAGCAGCATACGGGGAGGGCAGGTTACTTACGAGCAGTACTTC. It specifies CASSIRGGQVTYEQYF.

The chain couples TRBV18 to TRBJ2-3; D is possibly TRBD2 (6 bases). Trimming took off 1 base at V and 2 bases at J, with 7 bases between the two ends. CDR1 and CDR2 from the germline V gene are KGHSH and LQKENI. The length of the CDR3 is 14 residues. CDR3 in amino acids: CASSPRDSTDTQYF. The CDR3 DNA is TGTGCCAGCTCACCACGGGACTCCACAGATACGCAGTATTTT.

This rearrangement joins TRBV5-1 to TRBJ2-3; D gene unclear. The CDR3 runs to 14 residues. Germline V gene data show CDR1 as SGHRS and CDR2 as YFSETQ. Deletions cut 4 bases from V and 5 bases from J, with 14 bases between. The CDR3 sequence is CASSMQPIRDTQYF. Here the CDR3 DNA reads TGCGCCAGCAGCATGCAACCGATCAGAGATACGCAGTATTTT.